A single sample gave rise to the 31 T cell receptor beta chains below, sequenced in a study of cytomegalovirus exposure and HLA in healthy donors. Vbeta (60) and Jbeta (13) primers were used in the PCR. Measured with immunoSEQ multiplex PCR; TCRdb has only the in-frame clones, and not every one. The sample holds roughly 160,000 clones; about 71% are singletons and the top ten take approximately 3%. What was sequenced was PBMCs. Receptors were obtained from a woman aged 30 to 39 in good health and CMV-seronegative.

The V call is TRBV2, the J call TRBJ2-3; 15 bases map to TRBD2. V lost 7 bases, J lost 3 bases, and 5 bases stayed unmatched. The germline gives CDR1 SNHLY, CDR2 FYNNEI. The CDR3 runs 16 residues. The CDR3 loop reads CASNPGTSGGTDTQYF. The CDR3 DNA reads as TGTGCCAGCAACCCTGGGACTAGCGGGGGGACAGATACGCAGTATTTT.

The chain couples TRBV29-1 to TRBJ1-3, with D uncertain. The CDR3 runs to 14 residues. Germline CDR1 reads SQVTM; CDR2 reads ANQGSEA. Trimming took off 5 bases at V and 2 bases at J, with 13 bases between the two ends. The CDR3 region is CSVYGSNAGNTIYF. CDR3 DNA sequence: TGCAGCGTTTACGGGAGTAATGCTGGAAACACCATATATTTT.

The chain is built from TRBV10-3 and TRBJ2-3, with D unclear. CDR1 is ENHRY and CDR2 is SYGVKD in the germline V gene. Trimming left V 4 bases short and J 1 base short, with 6 bases between. The CDR3 is made up of 13 amino acids. The CDR3 is CAISGEGTDTQYF. The CDR3 DNA is TGTGCCATCAGTGGAGAGGGCACAGATACGCAGTATTTT.

The rearrangement joins TRBV5-4 to TRBJ2-3, with a tentative D call TRBD2 (6 bases). The CDR3 length is 10 residues. CDR1 SGHNT and CDR2 YYREEE come from the germline V gene (reference sequence). Trimming removed 10 bases at V and 6 bases at J, with 9 bases between. CDR3 sequence reads: CAFREDTQYF. The CDR3 coding sequence is TGTGCCTTCCGGGAGGATACGCAGTATTTT.

This clone was seen only a few times. This chain joins TRBV4-1 and TRBJ2-7; D is ambiguous. Germline V gene sequence: CDR1 MGHRA, CDR2 YSYEKL. V dropped 4 bases and J dropped 6 bases, with 13 bases sitting between them. This CDR3 has 13 amino acids. The CDR3 protein is CASSPTFAPEQYF. CDR3 nucleotides: TGCGCCAGCAGCCCGACTTTTGCTCCCGAGCAGTACTTC.

Here the CDR3 DNA reads TGTGCCAGCAGCAAACAGACAGGGGCAAACACCATATATTTT. Translated: CASSKQTGANTIYF. The V and J genes are TRBV9 and TRBJ1-3; 8 bases fit TRBD1. This CDR3 has 14 amino acids. J was trimmed by 6 bases and V by 4 bases; bases with no gene match: 6. Germline CDR1 SGDLS, CDR2 YYNGEE.

CDR3 nucleotides: TGCGCCAGCAGCCCACAGGGACATGCTAATGAAAAACTGTTTTTT. Its translation: CASSPQGHANEKLFF. The chain couples TRBV4-3 to TRBJ1-4, with a weak D call TRBD1 (6 bases). Deletions cut 4 bases from V and 3 bases from J, with 12 bases between. Germline-derived CDR1 and CDR2 are LGHNA and YSLEER. The CDR3 covers 15 residues.

This chain joins TRBV4-2 and TRBJ1-2; possible D gene TRBD1, 6 bases. V was clipped by 0 bases and J by 7 bases, with 9 bases between them. This CDR3 spans 13 amino acids. The germline CDR1 and CDR2 sequences are LGHNA and YNFKEQ. This CDR3 reads CASSQDLGAGYTF. Written as DNA, the CDR3 is TGTGCCAGCAGCCAAGACCTGGGGGCTGGCTACACCTTC.

The gene calls are TRBV7-9 and TRBJ1-5, with a weak D call TRBD1 (5 bases). Trimming removed 3 bases from V and 7 bases from J, with 16 bases in between. Germline CDR1 reads SEHNR; CDR2 reads FQNEAQ (reference sequence). The CDR3 covers 15 residues. CDR3 region: CASSFNIGGNQPQHF. The CDR3 nucleotides are TGTGCCAGCAGCTTTAACATCGGGGGAAACCAGCCCCAGCATTTT.

The chain links TRBV5-6 to TRBJ1-1; D uncertain. Looked up from germline, CDR1 is SGHDT and CDR2 is YYEEEE. V was clipped by 4 bases and J by 3 bases, with 10 bases between them. CDR3 length equals 13 residues. CDR3 protein: CASSLRRDTEAFF. For the CDR3, the DNA is TGTGCCAGCAGCCTCAGGAGGGACACTGAAGCTTTCTTT.

CDR3 sequence: CASTSRTGPNEKLFF. Here the CDR3 DNA reads TGTGCCAGCACATCTCGGACAGGGCCTAATGAAAAACTGTTTTTT. The chain is built from TRBV27 and TRBJ1-4; 8 positions agree with TRBD1. This CDR3 comprises 15 residues. Looked up from germline, CDR1 is MNHEY and CDR2 is SMNVEV (reference sequence). V shed 7 bases, J shed 3 bases, and the junction held 7 bases outside the gene matches.

This chain links TRBV10-3 with TRBJ1-1; D possibly corresponds to TRBD1 (5 bases). V was shortened by 3 bases and J by 4 bases, with 12 bases between the two germline ends. The CDR3 loop spans 14 amino acids. Per the germline V gene, CDR1 is ENHRY and CDR2 is SYGVKD. The CDR3 sequence: CAISDYLGATEAFF. The CDR3 nucleotides read TGTGCCATCAGTGATTACCTTGGGGCCACTGAAGCTTTCTTT.

In regard to this clone: One end of the junction varies from germline; a read error may be responsible. The V gene is TRBV28, the J gene TRBJ1-5; D remains ambiguous. CDR1 is MDHEN, CDR2 SYDVKM, per germline. There are 15 residues in the CDR3. The CDR3: CASSLLATSNQPRHF. The CDR3 DNA reads as TGTGCCAGCAGTTTATTGGCGACTAGCAATCAGCCCCGGCATTTT.

A few counts support this clone. The V gene is TRBV9, the J gene TRBJ1-3; the match to TRBD1 covers 7 bases. With V trimmed by 4 bases and J by 4 bases, 5 bases remained unmatched. This CDR3 has 14 residues. Germline V CDR1 and CDR2: SGDLS, YYNGEE. The CDR3 bases are TGTGCCAGCAGCATAGACAGGGTAGGAAACACCATATATTTT. Translation: CASSIDRVGNTIYF.

A note on this clone: Other DNA sequences of this sample code for an identical CDR3. The chain carries TRBV2 and TRBJ2-1, with D perhaps matching TRBD1 (6 bases). Trimming took off 4 bases at V and 6 bases at J, with 7 bases between the two ends. The CDR3 runs to 12 residues. Germline CDR1 reads SNHLY; CDR2 reads FYNNEI. CDR3 region: CASSVGGNEQFF. In nucleotides, the CDR3 is TGTGCCAGCAGTGTAGGGGGCAATGAGCAGTTCTTC.

The chain uses TRBV5-1 and TRBJ2-5; weak D call: TRBD1 (6 bases). V lost 0 bases to trimming and J lost 3 bases, with 15 bases between them. Germline assignment: CDR1 SGHRS and CDR2 YFSETQ. CDR3 length: 16 residues. In DNA, the CDR3 is TGCGCCAGCAGCTTGGCCCGCCGGGCAGGGGAAGAGACCCAGTACTTC. This translates into CASSLARRAGEETQYF.

CDR3 DNA: TGCGCCAGCAGCCAAGATGGGGGGAGGGAGCCCCAGCATTTT. Its translation: CASSQDGGREPQHF. The chain is built from TRBV4-3 and TRBJ1-5; TRBD1 is a possible D gene (5 bases). The ends were cut back, 0 bases at V and 8 bases at J, with 11 bases in the middle. The CDR3 length is 14 residues. Per germline, CDR1 LGHNA and CDR2 YSLEER.

V and J are TRBV18 and TRBJ2-7; possibly TRBD1 for D (7 bases). There are 14 residues in the CDR3. Germline assignment: CDR1 KGHSH and CDR2 LQKENI. V lost 4 bases to trimming and J lost 2 bases, with 12 bases between them. The CDR3 sequence: CASSRGTAAYEQYF. The CDR3 DNA sequence: TGTGCCAGCTCACGCGGGACAGCCGCCTACGAGCAGTACTTC.

The rearrangement joins TRBV7-9 to TRBJ2-2, with 7 nucleotides matching TRBD2. CDR1 is SEHNR, CDR2 FQNEAQ, per germline (reference sequence). This CDR3 has 16 amino acids. The V and J ends lost 1 base and 6 bases, in that order; junction bases with no gene match: 8. For the CDR3, the DNA is TGTGCCAGCAGCTTAGTTGGGGGAGGGCCCCCCGGGGAGCTGTTTTTT. Amino acids: CASSLVGGGPPGELFF.

The V and J genes are TRBV15 and TRBJ2-3, with D maybe TRBD2 (6 bases). The CDR3 spans 13 residues. V was shortened by 11 bases and J by 3 bases, with 15 bases between the two germline ends. Germline lookup yields CDR1 LNHNV and CDR2 YYDKDF (reference sequence). The CDR3 reads CAVTGTLTDTQYF. Here the CDR3 DNA reads TGTGCCGTCACCGGGACTTTGACAGATACGCAGTATTTT.

The chain uses TRBV7-2 and TRBJ1-1; 8 nucleotides match TRBD1. The CDR3 is made up of 18 amino acids. Looked up from germline, CDR1 is SGHTA and CDR2 is FQGNSA. Germline trimming cut 6 bases from V and 3 bases from J; bases unmatched to any gene: 18. CDR3 bases: TGTGCCAGCAGGCGAAACTCAGGGGGCGCGGGGTACGACACTGAAGCTTTCTTT. Protein product: CASRRNSGGAGYDTEAFF. Full variable domain (rest looked up from reference TRBV7-2 and TRBJ1-1): GAGVSQSPSNKVTEKGKDVELRCDPISGHTALYWYRQSLGQGLEFLIYFQGNSAPDKSGLPSDRFSAERTGGSVSTLTIQRTQQEDSAVYLCASRRNSGGAGYDTEAFFGQGTRLTVV.

This chain joins TRBV11-3 and TRBJ2-7; TRBD1 might be the D (6 bases). CDR1 and CDR2 (germline): SGHNT, YENEEA. V lost 1 base and J lost 5, with 9 bases in between. CDR3 length: 13 residues. CDR3 loop: CASSLAGDDEQYF. The CDR3 nucleotides are TGTGCCAGCAGCTTAGCAGGGGACGACGAGCAGTACTTC.

V usage is TRBV9 and J usage is TRBJ1-2; TRBD1 matches at 8 bases. V was pared by 3 bases and J by 8 bases, with 9 bases of the junction left unmatched. The CDR3 extends over 14 amino acids. Germline values: CDR1 SGDLS, CDR2 YYNGEE. The CDR3 DNA follows: TGTGCCAGCAGCGCCTCCGGGACAGGTGGAGGCTACACCTTC. It yields the protein CASSASGTGGGYTF.

The chain recombines TRBV7-3 with TRBJ1-1, with D possibly matching TRBD1 (6 bases). V was shortened by 6 bases and J by 6 bases, with 26 bases between the two germline ends. This CDR3 contains 17 residues. The germline gives CDR1 SGHTA, CDR2 FQGTGA. The CDR3 nucleotides are TGTGCCAGCAGTTCACCTCAGAGGGGGGGCGTCGGAGCTGAAGCTTTCTTT. This codes for CASSSPQRGGVGAEAFF. The full variable domain, rest sourced from reference TRBV7-3 and TRBJ1-1, is GAGVSQTPSNKVTEKGKYVELRCDPISGHTALYWYRQSLGQGPEFLIYFQGTGAADDSGLPNDRFFAVRPEGSVSTLKIQRTERGDSAVYLCASSSPQRGGVGAEAFFGQGTRLTVV.

The CDR3 DNA sequence: TGTGCCAGCAGCTTGTGGACTAGCGGGAGCGACCGAGGTTTTGACAATGAGCAGTTCTTC. Translating it yields CASSLWTSGSDRGFDNEQFF. The V and J genes are TRBV7-6 and TRBJ2-1; TRBD2 agrees at 13 bases. CDR1 and CDR2 from the germline V gene are SGHVS and FNYEAQ. The CDR3 has 20 amino acids. Trimming took 3 bases from V and 5 from J; bases not matched to a gene: 16.

The chain joins TRBV6-5 to TRBJ2-1, with D perhaps matching TRBD1 (7 bases). The V gene's germline CDR1 is MNHEY and CDR2 SVGAGI. V was cut by 8 bases and J by 7 bases, with 15 bases left in between. This CDR3 region has 13 residues. As DNA, the CDR3 is TGTGCCAGCGTCCGTCAGGGGGGTAATGAGCAGTTCTTC. Its translation: CASVRQGGNEQFF.

V gene TRBV19 combines with J gene TRBJ1-3; perhaps TRBD1 as D (5 bases). The CDR3 contains 15 residues. V lost 4 bases and J 0 bases, leaving 10 bases between the germline ends. CDR1 and CDR2 from the germline V gene are LNHDA and SQIVND (reference sequence). For the CDR3, the DNA is TGTGCCAGTAGTACAGGGAGGACCTCTGGAAACACCATATATTTT. Translating gives CASSTGRTSGNTIYF. Looking up the rest from reference TRBV19 and TRBJ1-3 gives the full variable domain: DGGITQSPKYLFRKEGQNVTLSCEQNLNHDAMYWYRQDPGQGLRLIYYSQIVNDFQKGDIAEGYSVSREKKESFPLTVTSAQKNPTAFYLCASSTGRTSGNTIYFGEGSWLTVV.

The CDR3 bases are TGTGCCAGCAGTCGGACCGGGACAGGCTACGAGCAGTACTTC. Translation: CASSRTGTGYEQYF. The chain uses TRBV6-1 and TRBJ2-7, with 8 bases fitting TRBD1. Germline CDR1 is MNHNS and CDR2 is SASEGT. V lost 5 bases to trimming and J lost 3 bases; unmatched junction nucleotides: 6. The CDR3 has 14 amino acids.

The chain uses TRBV28 and TRBJ1-6; the D is unclear. Between the trimmed V and J ends, which lost 1 base and 9 bases, there was a span of 10 bases. The length of the CDR3 is 14 residues. Germline values: CDR1 MDHEN, CDR2 SYDVKM. The CDR3 reads CASSLYGNGSPLHF. For the CDR3, the DNA is TGTGCCAGCAGTTTATACGGGAACGGTTCACCCCTCCACTTT.

This rearrangement joins TRBV7-8 to TRBJ1-2; the match to TRBD1 covers 9 bases. The CDR3 is made up of 16 amino acids. Germline V gene sequence: CDR1 SGHVS, CDR2 FQNEAQ. V was pared by 1 base and J by 5 bases, with 8 bases of the junction left unmatched. This chain's CDR3 is CASSLGTGAIFYGYTF. DNA for the CDR3: TGTGCCAGCAGCTTAGGGACAGGGGCTATATTTTATGGCTACACCTTC.

In DNA, the CDR3 is TGTGCCAGTAGTAGACCCCGGACAGGAGTCACAACTAATGAAAAACTGTTTTTT. Residues: CASSRPRTGVTTNEKLFF. V and J are TRBV19 and TRBJ1-4; 7 bases fit TRBD1. Losses at the gene ends were 4 bases for V and 0 bases for J; bases not matched to a gene: 11. The CDR3 has 18 residues. CDR1 is LNHDA, CDR2 SQIVND, per germline (reference sequence).